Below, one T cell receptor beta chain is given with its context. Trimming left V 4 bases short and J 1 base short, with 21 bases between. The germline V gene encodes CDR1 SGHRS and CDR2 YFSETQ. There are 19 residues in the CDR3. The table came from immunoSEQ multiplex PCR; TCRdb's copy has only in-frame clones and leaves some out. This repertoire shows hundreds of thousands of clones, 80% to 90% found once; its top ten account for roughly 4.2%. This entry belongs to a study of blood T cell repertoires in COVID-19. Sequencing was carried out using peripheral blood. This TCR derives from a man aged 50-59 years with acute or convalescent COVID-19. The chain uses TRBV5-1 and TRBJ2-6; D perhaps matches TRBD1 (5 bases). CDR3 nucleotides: TGCGCCAGCAGCGGTTCAGGGATTGGGCTCGGGTCTGGGGCCAACGTCCTGACTTTC. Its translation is CASSGSGIGLGSGANVLTF.